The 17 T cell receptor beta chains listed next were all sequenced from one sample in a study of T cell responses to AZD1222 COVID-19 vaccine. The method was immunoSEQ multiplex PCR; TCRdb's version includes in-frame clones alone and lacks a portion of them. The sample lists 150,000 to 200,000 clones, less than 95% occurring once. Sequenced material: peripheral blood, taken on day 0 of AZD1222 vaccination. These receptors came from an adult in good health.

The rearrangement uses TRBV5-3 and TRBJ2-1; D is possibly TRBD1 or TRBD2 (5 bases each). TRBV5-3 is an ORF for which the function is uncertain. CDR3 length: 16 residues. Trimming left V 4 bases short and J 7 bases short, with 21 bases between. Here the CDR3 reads CARSLRRDESGNEQFF. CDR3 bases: TGTGCCAGAAGCCTCCGCCGGGACGAGTCGGGGAATGAGCAGTTCTTC.

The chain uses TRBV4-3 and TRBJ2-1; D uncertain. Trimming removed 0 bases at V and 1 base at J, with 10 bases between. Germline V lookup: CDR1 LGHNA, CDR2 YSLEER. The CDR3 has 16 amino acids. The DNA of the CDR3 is TGCGCCAGCAGCCAAGATAAGGGCCCTTCCTACAATGAGCAGTTCTTC. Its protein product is CASSQDKGPSYNEQFF.

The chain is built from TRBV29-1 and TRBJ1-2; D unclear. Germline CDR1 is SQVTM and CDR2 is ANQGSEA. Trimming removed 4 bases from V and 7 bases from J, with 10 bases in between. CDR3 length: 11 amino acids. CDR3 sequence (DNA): TGCAGCGTTGGGAATGATGGTGGCTACACCTTC. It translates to CSVGNDGGYTF.

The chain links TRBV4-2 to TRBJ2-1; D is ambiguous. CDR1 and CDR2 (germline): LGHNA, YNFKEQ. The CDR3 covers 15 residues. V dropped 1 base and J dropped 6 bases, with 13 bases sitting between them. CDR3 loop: CASSQATGPPNEQFF. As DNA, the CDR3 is TGTGCCAGCAGCCAAGCTACCGGGCCCCCCAATGAGCAGTTCTTC.

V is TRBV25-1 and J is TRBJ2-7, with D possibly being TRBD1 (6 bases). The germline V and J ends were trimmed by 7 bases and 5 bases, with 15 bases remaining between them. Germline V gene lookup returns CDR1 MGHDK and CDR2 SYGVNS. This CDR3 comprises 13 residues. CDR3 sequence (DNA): TGTGCCAGCATGAAACAGGGTGAACACGAGCAGTACTTC. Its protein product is CASMKQGEHEQYF.

The CDR3 here is CASSEMAPPNYGYTF. In DNA, the CDR3 is TGTGCCAGCAGTGAGATGGCACCGCCTAACTATGGCTACACCTTC. J is TRBJ1-2 and V is TRBV6-4; D unresolved. In germline, CDR1 is MRHNA, CDR2 SNTAGT. The CDR3 runs 15 residues. Deletions cut 3 bases from V and 0 bases from J, with 11 bases between.

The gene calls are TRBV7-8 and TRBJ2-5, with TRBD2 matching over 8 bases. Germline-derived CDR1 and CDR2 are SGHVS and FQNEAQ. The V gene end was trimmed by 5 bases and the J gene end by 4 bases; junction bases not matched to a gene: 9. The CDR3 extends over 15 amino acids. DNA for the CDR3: TGTGCCAGCAGCCCCCTCCGGGGGGGTTCAGAGACCCAGTACTTC. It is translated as CASSPLRGGSETQYF. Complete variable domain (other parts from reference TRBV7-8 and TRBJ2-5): GAGVSQSPRYKVAKRGQDVALRCDPISGHVSLFWYQQALGQGPEFLTYFQNEAQLDKSGLPSDRFFAERPEGSVSTLKIQRTQQEDSAVYLCASSPLRGGSETQYFGPGTRLLVL.

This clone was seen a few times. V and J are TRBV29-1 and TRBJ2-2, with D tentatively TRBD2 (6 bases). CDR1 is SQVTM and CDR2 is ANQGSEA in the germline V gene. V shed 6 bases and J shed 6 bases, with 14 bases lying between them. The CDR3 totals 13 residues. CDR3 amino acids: CSVTIGGSGELFF. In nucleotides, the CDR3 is TGCAGCGTAACAATTGGGGGGTCCGGGGAGCTGTTTTTT.

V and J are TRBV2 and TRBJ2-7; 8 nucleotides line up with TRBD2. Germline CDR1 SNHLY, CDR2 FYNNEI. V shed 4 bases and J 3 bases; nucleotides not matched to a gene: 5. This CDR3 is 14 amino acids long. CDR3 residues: CASSARSGGYEQYF. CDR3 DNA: TGTGCCAGCAGTGCTAGAAGCGGGGGCTACGAGCAGTACTTC.

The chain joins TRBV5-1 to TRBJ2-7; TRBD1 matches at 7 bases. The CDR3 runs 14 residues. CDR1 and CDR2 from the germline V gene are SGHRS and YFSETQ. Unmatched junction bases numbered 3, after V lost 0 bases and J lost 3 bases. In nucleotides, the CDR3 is TGCGCCAGCAGCTTGGGGGGGACAGACTACGAGCAGTACTTC. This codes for CASSLGGTDYEQYF.

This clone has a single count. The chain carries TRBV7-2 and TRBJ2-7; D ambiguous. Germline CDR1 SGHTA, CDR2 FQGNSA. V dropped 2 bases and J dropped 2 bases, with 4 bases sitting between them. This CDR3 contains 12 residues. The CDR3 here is CASSLPTYEQYF. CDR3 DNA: TGTGCCAGCAGCTTACCAACCTACGAGCAGTACTTC.

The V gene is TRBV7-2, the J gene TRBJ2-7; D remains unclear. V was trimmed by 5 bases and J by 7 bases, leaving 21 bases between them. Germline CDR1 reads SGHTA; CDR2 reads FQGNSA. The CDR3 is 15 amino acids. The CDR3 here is CASSPTMAGPREQYF. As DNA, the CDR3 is TGTGCCAGCAGCCCTACTATGGCAGGCCCCCGAGAGCAGTACTTC.

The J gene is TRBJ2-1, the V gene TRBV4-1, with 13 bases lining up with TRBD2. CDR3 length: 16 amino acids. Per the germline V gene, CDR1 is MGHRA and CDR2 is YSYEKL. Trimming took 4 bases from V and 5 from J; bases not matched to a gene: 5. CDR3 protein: CASSPLTSGGDNEQFF. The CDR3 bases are TGCGCCAGCAGCCCTCTAACTAGCGGGGGGGACAATGAGCAGTTCTTC.

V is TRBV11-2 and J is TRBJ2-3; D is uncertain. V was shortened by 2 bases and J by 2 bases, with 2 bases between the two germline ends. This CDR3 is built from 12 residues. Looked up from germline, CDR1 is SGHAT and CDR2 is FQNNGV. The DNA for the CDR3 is TGTGCCAGCAGCTTACCCACAGATACGCAGTATTTT. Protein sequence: CASSLPTDTQYF.

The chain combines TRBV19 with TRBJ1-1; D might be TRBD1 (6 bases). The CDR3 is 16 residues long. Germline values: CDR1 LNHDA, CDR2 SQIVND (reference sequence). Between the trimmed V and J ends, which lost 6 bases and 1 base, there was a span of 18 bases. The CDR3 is CASRPTGGGWNTEAFF. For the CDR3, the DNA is TGTGCCAGTAGACCGACAGGCGGTGGGTGGAACACTGAAGCTTTCTTT.

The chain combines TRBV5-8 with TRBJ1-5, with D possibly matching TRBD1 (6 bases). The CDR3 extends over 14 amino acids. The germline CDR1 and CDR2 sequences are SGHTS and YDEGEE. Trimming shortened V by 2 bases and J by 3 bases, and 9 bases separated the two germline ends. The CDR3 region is CASSLRDTNQPQHF. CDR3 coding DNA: TGTGCCAGCAGCTTACGGGACACCAATCAGCCCCAGCATTTT.

In DNA, the CDR3 is TGTGCCAGTAGTTCCCCCGGGCCAACATACAGGGGCCAAGAGACCCAGTACTTC. Translation gives CASSSPGPTYRGQETQYF. This rearrangement joins TRBV19 to TRBJ2-5; 7 bases match TRBD1. This CDR3 contains 18 residues. CDR1 and CDR2 (germline): LNHDA, SQIVND (reference sequence). V was clipped by 5 bases and J by 1 base; unmatched bases: 16.